Here is one TCR beta chain with its context. Its antigen is currently not known. No base qualities exist here, and no much larger clone lies one base off it. TCRbeta CDR3 regions were amplified from genomic DNA using the immunoSEQ Assay, a bias-controlled multiplex PCR. Concerning the study's data processing: Nucleated cell counts per sample were estimated from amplification of reference gene primers within the assay. Sequence reads were collapsed and filtered to measure the absolute abundance of every unique TCRbeta CDR3 rearrangement. For each sample, productive Simpson clonality was calculated as the square root of Simpson's diversity index over productive rearrangements. Here the immuneACCESS table is served through TCRdb, limited to in-frame sequences with V and J called. Missing clones are a known gap in these copies; in checked studies unresolved V genes cover under half, and the rest lacks a known reason. The DNA gave D and trimming, while V, J and clone size come from that table. The sample includes tens of thousands of clones, with roughly 75% observed a single time. The ten most abundant clones make up 38% of the sample.

The data are from a study of blood T cell repertoires in COVID-19 (dated by TCRdb to 2020 to 2022). About the investigation overall: Samples from collaborators originated in the United States, Italy and Spain and spanned both the acute and convalescent phases of COVID-19. The material from the prospective study consisted of cDNA or gDNA derived from T cells, B-cell-depleted T cells, or PBMCs. Subjects who had been exposed to COVID-19, were actively infected with it, or had recovered from it provided the deeply sampled blood TCRbeta repertoires that made up the dataset. The repertoires were released in a freely available public database intended as a resource for research on the immune response to SARS-CoV-2. The samples were drawn from the first 160 participants of the ongoing ImmuneRACE study and from some 1,300 subjects provided by 6 global collaborators. Sample metadata almost always included a de-identified subject ID, COVID-19 status, age in years and sex. Where HLA class I and class II types were available, the types were taken from metadata supplied by the sample provider, not from assay-based typing.

From cysteine to phenylalanine, the CDR3 is 14 amino acids long. Only the CDR3 DNA is retained, 42 bases long and in frame from the first base. The V and J ends are trimmed by 1 base and 1 base, leaving 5 bases between them. For CDR1 and CDR2, the germline V gene lists MDHEN and SYDVKM. On the study overall, not on this receptor specifically: How much clinical and demographic metadata was included differed by source and by participant, and the metadata was provided uncurated.

Whole blood was collected in K2EDTA tubes by collaborating institutions according to the institutions' own protocols. For TCRbeta analysis, collaborator samples were shipped as frozen whole blood, as isolated PBMCs, or as DNA extracted from either sample type. Sequencing input: peripheral blood. This sequence originates from a man older than 75 with active or convalescent COVID-19. The chain employs TRBV28 and TRBJ2-1; a tentative D call is TRBD2 (5 bases match). CDR3 protein: CASSLSGSYNEQFF. The DNA reads TGTGCCAGCAGTTTATCGGGGTCCTACAATGAGCAGTTCTTC.